What follows are 21 T cell receptor beta chains derived from one specimen sequenced in a study of cytomegalovirus exposure and HLA in healthy donors. The PCR had 60 Vbeta and 13 Jbeta primers. The method was immunoSEQ multiplex PCR; TCRdb's version includes in-frame clones alone and lacks a portion of them. Among some 110,000 clones listed, about four fifths were seen once. The sequenced sample was PBMCs. The receptors stem from a man aged 35 to 55 in good health and CMV-seronegative.

This clone was seen a few times. The rearrangement joins TRBV18 to TRBJ2-7; 8 bases agree with TRBD2. CDR3 size: 13 residues. Per the germline V gene, CDR1 is KGHSH and CDR2 is LQKENI. V lost 3 bases and J lost 2; bases outside the gene matches: 0. Written as DNA, the CDR3 is TGTGCCAGCTCACCTAGCGGGGCCTACGAGCAGTACTTC. Translating it yields CASSPSGAYEQYF.

V is TRBV7-7 and J is TRBJ2-2; D is ambiguous. Germline CDR1 and CDR2: SSHAT and FNYEAQ (reference sequence). The V gene lost 5 bases and the J gene lost 5 bases, with 6 bases spanning the gap. This CDR3 contains 12 residues. CDR3 in DNA: TGTGCCAGCAGCCCTAGGACCGGGGAGCTGTTTTTT. Amino acids: CASSPRTGELFF. Supplemented by reference TRBV7-7 and TRBJ2-2, the full variable domain reads GAGVSQSPRYKVTKRGQDVTLRCDPISSHATLYWYQQALGQGPEFLTYFNYEAQPDKSGLPSDRFSAERPEGSISTLTIQRTEQRDSAMYRCASSPRTGELFFGEGSRLTVL.

The chain combines TRBV30 with TRBJ2-6, with a weak D call TRBD2 (6 bases). This CDR3 has 17 amino acids. Germline V gene lookup returns CDR1 GTSNPN and CDR2 SVGIG (reference sequence). The V end lost 3 bases, the J end lost 3 bases, and 18 bases lay between the germline ends. Here the CDR3 reads CAWRRGTAGIGANVLTF. CDR3 coding DNA: TGTGCCTGGAGGAGGGGCACGGCGGGAATTGGGGCCAACGTCCTGACTTTC.

The rearrangement joins TRBV5-1 to TRBJ1-1; perhaps TRBD1 as D (5 bases). The ends were cut back, 4 bases at V and 7 bases at J, with 11 bases in the middle. The CDR3 runs 12 residues. Looked up from germline, CDR1 is SGHRS and CDR2 is YFSETQ. The CDR3 loop reads CASSPTDSEAFF. The CDR3 DNA reads TGCGCCAGCAGCCCGACTGACAGTGAAGCTTTCTTT.

This clone was recorded once. The V call is TRBV9, the J call TRBJ1-2, with 9 nucleotides matching TRBD1. There are 13 residues in the CDR3. Per germline, CDR1 SGDLS and CDR2 YYNGEE. J lost 3 bases, V lost 5 bases, and 2 bases had no gene match. The CDR3 DNA is TGTGCCAGCAGTACAGGGGGCGACTATGGCTACACCTTC. Translation gives CASSTGGDYGYTF.

The chain joins TRBV9 to TRBJ1-1, with D perhaps matching TRBD1 (5 bases). V was cut by 0 bases and J by 5 bases, with 11 bases left in between. CDR1 SGDLS and CDR2 YYNGEE come from the germline V gene. The CDR3 runs to 14 residues. The CDR3 loop reads CASSVEAGRTEAFF. CDR3 coding DNA: TGTGCCAGCAGCGTAGAGGCAGGGAGGACTGAAGCTTTCTTT.

This chain connects TRBV11-1 to TRBJ1-1; no definite D call. This CDR3 spans 12 amino acids. The V end was cut by 5 bases, the J end by 1 base, with 5 bases between. Germline loops: CDR1 SGHAT, CDR2 FQDESV (reference sequence). The CDR3 sequence is CASSPWNTEAFF. In nucleotides, the CDR3 is TGTGCCAGCAGCCCGTGGAACACTGAAGCTTTCTTT.

This chain connects TRBV11-3 to TRBJ2-3, with 10 bases matching TRBD1. V lost 4 bases and J lost 1; bases outside the gene matches: 5. Germline CDR1 SGHNT, CDR2 YENEEA. CDR3 length equals 16 residues. CDR3 bases: TGTGCCAGCAGCTCCAGACAGGGGGCCGGCACAGATACGCAGTATTTT. Its translation: CASSSRQGAGTDTQYF.

The J gene is TRBJ2-1, the V gene TRBV27, with D tentatively TRBD1 (6 bases). The V gene lost 5 bases and the J gene lost 2 bases, with 13 bases spanning the gap. CDR1 and CDR2 from the germline V gene are MNHEY and SMNVEV (reference sequence). The CDR3 spans 15 residues. CDR3 nucleotide sequence: TGTGCCAGCAGTCCCAGGGGACCAACCTACAATGAGCAGTTCTTC. Its protein product is CASSPRGPTYNEQFF.

This clone was seen once. An end of the junction does not agree with germline; a read error may underlie this. The V gene is TRBV18, the J gene TRBJ2-1; TRBD2 aligns across 8 bases. Germline CDR1 is KGHSH and CDR2 is LQKENI. The CDR3 has 15 amino acids. The CDR3 bases are TGTGCCAGCTCACAAAGCGGGGGAGGCTACAATGTGCAGTTCTTC. Its translation is CASSQSGGGYNVQFF.

Of note for this clone: The junction shows a germline mismatch at one end, possibly a read error. This chain joins TRBV5-5 and TRBJ2-6; 7 bases are shared with TRBD1. The CDR3 runs 18 residues. Germline-derived CDR1 and CDR2 are SGHKS and YYEKEE (reference sequence). The CDR3 sequence: CASSAAGTENSGANVLTF. The CDR3 bases are TGCGCCAGCAGCGCAGCCGGGACAGAGAACTCTGGGGCCAACGTCCTGACTTTC.

This clone was detected only a few times. The chain combines TRBV7-3 with TRBJ2-3, with 7 bases that match TRBD2. Germline CDR1 is SGHTA and CDR2 is FQGTGA. This CDR3 spans 15 amino acids. V shed 5 bases, J shed 1 base, and the junction held 6 bases outside the gene matches. The CDR3 loop is CASSLSGQRTDTQYF. DNA of the CDR3: TGTGCCAGCAGCCTTAGCGGGCAACGCACAGATACGCAGTATTTT.

This clone has only one observation. This chain connects TRBV18 to TRBJ1-1; D is possibly TRBD1 (5 bases). Trimming stripped 3 bases from V and 10 bases from J, with 18 bases between. The CDR3 sequence is 14 residues long. Germline values: CDR1 KGHSH, CDR2 LQKENI. CDR3 bases: TGTGCCAGCTCACCCCGTGCGGGGGAAGTAGGAGCTTTCTTT. Translation gives CASSPRAGEVGAFF.

The V gene is TRBV6-5, the J gene TRBJ1-1; 7 nucleotides match TRBD1. This CDR3 contains 14 residues. The trim removed 8 bases at V and 0 bases at J, leaving 6 bases unmatched. CDR1 is MNHEY and CDR2 is SVGAGI in the germline V gene. The CDR3 spells CASSGGSMNTEAFF. DNA of the CDR3: TGTGCCAGCTCAGGGGGATCAATGAACACTGAAGCTTTCTTT.

The table lists this clone with a count of one. V and J are TRBV25-1 and TRBJ1-6; D gene uncertain. Germline loops: CDR1 MGHDK, CDR2 SYGVNS. The CDR3 is 15 amino acids. V shed 1 base and J shed 7 bases, with 11 bases lying between them. The CDR3 loop is CASSELAVVNSPLHF. CDR3 nucleotides: TGTGCCAGCAGTGAATTAGCGGTGGTGAATTCACCCCTCCACTTT.

This rearrangement joins TRBV15 to TRBJ2-3, with 10 positions matching TRBD2. This CDR3 comprises 14 residues. Germline trimming cut 7 bases from V and 2 bases from J; bases unmatched to any gene: 3. Germline V gives CDR1 LNHNV, CDR2 YYDKDF (reference sequence). The CDR3 bases are TGTGCCACCAAGCGGGGGGGCCTCACAGATACGCAGTATTTT. It is translated as CATKRGGLTDTQYF.

CDR3 sequence reads: CASTQNSPTNEKLFF. The CDR3 DNA sequence: TGTGCCAGCACCCAAAACAGCCCAACTAATGAAAAACTGTTTTTT. This rearrangement joins TRBV6-5 to TRBJ1-4, with D unresolved. The CDR3 consists of 15 residues. CDR1 and CDR2 (germline): MNHEY, SVGAGI. V was pared by 7 bases and J by 0 bases, with 12 bases between.

This clone was observed a few times. The chain joins TRBV9 to TRBJ2-5, with TRBD1 identical over 9 bases. The DNA end is a closer match to TRBJ2-7, so the J assignment may be wrong. This CDR3 has 14 amino acids. CDR1 is SGDLS, CDR2 YYNGEE, per germline. The chain's CDR3 is CASSPGTGSYEQYF. The CDR3 DNA reads TGTGCCAGCAGCCCGGGGACAGGGTCCTACGAGCAGTACTTC.

This clone is a singleton in its sample. Other DNA sequences in this sample translate to the same CDR3. V usage is TRBV4-3 and J usage is TRBJ1-6, with D unclear. The CDR3 runs to 17 residues. The germline gives CDR1 LGHNA, CDR2 YSLEER. The V end lost 1 base, the J end lost 0 bases, and 10 bases lay between the germline ends. Here the CDR3 DNA reads TGCGCCAGCAGCCAAGCACCATACAGCTCCTATAATTCACCCCTCCACTTT. Protein sequence: CASSQAPYSSYNSPLHF.

J is TRBJ1-1 and V is TRBV5-1; 9 bases agree with TRBD1. The CDR3 sequence is 14 residues long. Trimming took 1 base from V and 8 from J; bases not matched to a gene: 6. Germline V gene sequence: CDR1 SGHRS, CDR2 YFSETQ. CDR3 nucleotide sequence: TGCGCCAGCAGCTTGTGGGACAGGGACTCCGAAGCTTTCTTT. Its protein product is CASSLWDRDSEAFF. Filled out from reference TRBV5-1 and TRBJ1-1, the complete variable domain reads KAGVTQTPRYLIKTRGQQVTLSCSPISGHRSVSWYQQTPGQGLQFLFEYFSETQRNKGNFPGRFSGRQFSNSRSEMNVSTLELGDSALYLCASSLWDRDSEAFFGQGTRLTVV.

This clone was observed a few times. The chain has TRBV2 and TRBJ2-3; maybe TRBD1 (5 bases). V lost 6 bases to trimming and J lost 4 bases, with 11 bases between them. The CDR3 runs 13 residues. From germline, CDR1 is SNHLY and CDR2 FYNNEI. The CDR3 region is CASRADSADTQYF. The CDR3 DNA reads TGTGCCAGCAGAGCCGACAGTGCAGATACGCAGTATTTT.